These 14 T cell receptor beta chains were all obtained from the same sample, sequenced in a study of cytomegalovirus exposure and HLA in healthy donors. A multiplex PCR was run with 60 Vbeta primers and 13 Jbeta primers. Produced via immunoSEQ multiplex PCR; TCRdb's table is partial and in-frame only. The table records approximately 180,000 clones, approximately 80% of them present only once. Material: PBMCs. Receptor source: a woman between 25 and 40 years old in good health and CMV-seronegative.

CDR3 in DNA: TGTGCCAGCAGTTTACCGGGTCGGTCCTACAATGAGCAGTTCTTC. It codes for CASSLPGRSYNEQFF. This chain connects TRBV27 to TRBJ2-1; D uncertain. The CDR3 extends over 15 amino acids. Per the germline V gene, CDR1 is MNHEY and CDR2 is SMNVEV (reference sequence). V lost 2 bases and J lost 1, with 9 bases in between.

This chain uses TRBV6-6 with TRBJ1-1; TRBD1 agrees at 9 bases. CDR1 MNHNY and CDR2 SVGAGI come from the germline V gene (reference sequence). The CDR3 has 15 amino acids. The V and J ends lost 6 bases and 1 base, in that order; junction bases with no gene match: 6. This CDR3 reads CASRRQGEKNTEAFF. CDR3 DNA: TGTGCCAGCAGGAGACAGGGGGAAAAGAACACTGAAGCTTTCTTT.

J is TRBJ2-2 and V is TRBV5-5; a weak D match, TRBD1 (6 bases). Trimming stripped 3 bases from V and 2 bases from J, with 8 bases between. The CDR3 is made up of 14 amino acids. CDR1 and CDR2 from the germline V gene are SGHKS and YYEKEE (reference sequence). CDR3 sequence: CASSWDTNTGELFF. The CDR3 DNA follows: TGTGCCAGCAGCTGGGACACTAACACCGGGGAGCTGTTTTTT. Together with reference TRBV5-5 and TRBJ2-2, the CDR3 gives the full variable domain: DAGVTQSPTHLIKTRGQQVTLRCSPISGHKSVSWYQQVLGQGPQFIFQYYEKEERGRGNFPDRFSARQFPNYSSELNVNALLLGDSALYLCASSWDTNTGELFFGEGSRLTVL.

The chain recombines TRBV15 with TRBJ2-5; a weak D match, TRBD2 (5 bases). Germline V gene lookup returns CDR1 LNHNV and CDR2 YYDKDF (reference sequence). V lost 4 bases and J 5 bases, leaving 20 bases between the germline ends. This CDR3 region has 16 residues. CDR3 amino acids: CATSKTRTRGRETQYF. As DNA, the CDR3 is TGTGCCACCAGCAAAACACGGACTCGCGGAAGGGAGACCCAGTACTTC.

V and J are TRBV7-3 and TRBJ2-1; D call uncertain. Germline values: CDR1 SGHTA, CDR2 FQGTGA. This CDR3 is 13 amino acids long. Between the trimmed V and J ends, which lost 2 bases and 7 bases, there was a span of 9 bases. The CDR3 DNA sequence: TGTGCCAGCAGCTTAGGCGCGGTAAATGAGCAGTTCTTC. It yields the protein CASSLGAVNEQFF.

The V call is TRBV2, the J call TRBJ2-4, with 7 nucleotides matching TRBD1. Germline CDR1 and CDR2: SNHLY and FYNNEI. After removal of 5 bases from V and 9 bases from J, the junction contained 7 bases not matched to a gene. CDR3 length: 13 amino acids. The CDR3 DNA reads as TGTGCCAGCAGTAACGACAGGGTAGGCATTCAGTACTTC. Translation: CASSNDRVGIQYF.

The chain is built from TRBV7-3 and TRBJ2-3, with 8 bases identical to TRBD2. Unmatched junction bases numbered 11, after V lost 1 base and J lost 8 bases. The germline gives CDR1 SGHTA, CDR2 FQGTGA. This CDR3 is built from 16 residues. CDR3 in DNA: TGTGCCAGCAGCTTAATGGGTAGCGGGGTCCTGGGTACGCAGTATTTT. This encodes CASSLMGSGVLGTQYF.

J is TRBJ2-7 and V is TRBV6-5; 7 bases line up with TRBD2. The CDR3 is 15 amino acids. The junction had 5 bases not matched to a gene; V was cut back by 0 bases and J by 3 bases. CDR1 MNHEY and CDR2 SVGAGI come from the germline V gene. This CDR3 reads CASSYSAGGDYEQYF. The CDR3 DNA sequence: TGTGCCAGCAGTTACTCCGCTGGGGGGGACTACGAGCAGTACTTC.

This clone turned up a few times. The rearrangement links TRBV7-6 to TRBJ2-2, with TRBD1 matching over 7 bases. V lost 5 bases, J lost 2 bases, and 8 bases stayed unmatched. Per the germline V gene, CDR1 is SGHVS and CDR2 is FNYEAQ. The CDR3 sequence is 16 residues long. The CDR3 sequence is CASSREGAVNTGELFF. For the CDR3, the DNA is TGTGCCAGCAGCCGAGAGGGGGCGGTAAACACCGGGGAGCTGTTTTTT.

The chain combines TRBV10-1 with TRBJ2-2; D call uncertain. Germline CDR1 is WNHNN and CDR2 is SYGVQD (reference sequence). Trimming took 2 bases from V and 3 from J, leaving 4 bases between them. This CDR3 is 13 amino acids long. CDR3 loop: CASSEGHTGELFF. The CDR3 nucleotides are TGCGCCAGCAGTGAGGGCCACACCGGGGAGCTGTTTTTT.

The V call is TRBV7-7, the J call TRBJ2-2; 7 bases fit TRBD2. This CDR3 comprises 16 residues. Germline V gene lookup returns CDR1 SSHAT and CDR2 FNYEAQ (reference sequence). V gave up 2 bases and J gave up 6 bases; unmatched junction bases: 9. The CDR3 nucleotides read TGTGCCAGCAGCTTATTGCTCGGGGGGAAGTCCGGGGAGCTGTTTTTT. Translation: CASSLLLGGKSGELFF.

The CDR3 coding sequence is TGTGCCAGCAGCCAGGGACAGACAACTGAAGCTTTCTTT. It specifies CASSQGQTTEAFF. The genes are TRBV7-3 and TRBJ1-1, with TRBD1 matching 7 bases. Germline V lookup: CDR1 SGHTA, CDR2 FQGTGA. This CDR3 comprises 13 residues. Unmatched junction bases numbered 5, after V lost 5 bases and J lost 5 bases.

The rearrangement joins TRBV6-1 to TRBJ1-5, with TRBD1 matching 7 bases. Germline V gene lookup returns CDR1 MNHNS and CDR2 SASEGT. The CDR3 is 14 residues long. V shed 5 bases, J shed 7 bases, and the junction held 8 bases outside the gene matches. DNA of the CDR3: TGTGCCAGCAGTTGGACAGGTACCCGCCAGCCCCAGCATTTT. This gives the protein CASSWTGTRQPQHF.

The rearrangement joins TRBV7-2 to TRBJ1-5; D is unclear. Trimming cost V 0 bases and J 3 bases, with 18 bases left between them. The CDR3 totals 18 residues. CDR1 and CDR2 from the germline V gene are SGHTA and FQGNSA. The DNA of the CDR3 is TGTGCCAGCAGCTTAGCGCTTTTCGGAAACAGCCTCAATCAGCCCCAGCATTTT. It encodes CASSLALFGNSLNQPQHF.